Below, 32 T cell receptor beta chains from the same sample are listed, as sequenced in a study of blood T cells in healthy people across ages. For the second PCR, which ran for roughly 6 to 11 cycles, a sample-barcoded 5' primer and a J-beta primer mix were used. TCRdb re-called the 5' RACE reads through MiXCR, storing one row per CDR3 protein. The sample records almost 1 million distinct CDR3 sequences, 45% to 60% being singletons. The material sequenced was blood. These receptors all stem from an older woman in good health.

The genes are TRBV6-6 and TRBJ2-3; 8 bases fit TRBD2. This CDR3 has 16 residues. CDR1 MNHNY and CDR2 SVGAGI come from the germline V gene (reference sequence). The V and J ends lost 2 bases and 4 bases, in that order; junction bases with no gene match: 8. Here the CDR3 reads CASSYTSGRLADTQYF. Written as DNA, the CDR3 is TGTGCCAGCAGTTACACGAGCGGGAGACTCGCAGATACGCAGTATTTT.

The chain recombines TRBV7-9 with TRBJ2-6; D may be TRBD1 (6 bases). From germline, CDR1 is SEHNR and CDR2 FQNEAQ (reference sequence). Trimming left V 2 bases short and J 0 bases short, with 20 bases between. The CDR3 runs to 20 residues. CDR3 loop: CASSLRAAATGTSGANVLTF. CDR3 sequence (DNA): TGTGCCAGCAGCTTAAGGGCGGCAGCAACAGGGACCTCTGGGGCCAACGTCCTGACTTTC.

This clonotype has only a few counts. The V and J genes are TRBV10-1 and TRBJ2-7, with TRBD2 matching over 10 bases. Germline assignment: CDR1 WNHNN and CDR2 SYGVQD (reference sequence). This CDR3 has 17 amino acids. V was clipped by 0 bases and J by 2 bases; unmatched bases: 7. CDR3 loop: CASSESVVAGGPYEQYF. DNA of the CDR3: TGCGCCAGCAGTGAGTCGGTAGTAGCGGGAGGTCCCTACGAGCAGTACTTC.

There are a few counts of this clonotype. The gene calls are TRBV20-1 and TRBJ2-1; D may be TRBD1 (5 bases). Trimming removed 5 bases at V and 6 bases at J, with 14 bases between. Germline V gene lookup returns CDR1 DFQATT and CDR2 SNEGSKA (reference sequence). This CDR3 has 13 amino acids. The CDR3 reads CSAPSPQGNEQFF. CDR3 bases: TGCAGTGCTCCTTCACCGCAGGGCAATGAGCAGTTCTTC.

V usage is TRBV29-1 and J usage is TRBJ1-6; 8 bases fit TRBD1. Germline lookup yields CDR1 SQVTM and CDR2 ANQGSEA. CDR3 size: 13 residues. The J segment lost 8 bases and the V segment lost 6 bases, leaving 6 bases of the junction unmatched. The DNA for the CDR3 is TGCAGCGTGACCACAGGGGGGTATTCACCCCTCCACTTT. Amino acids: CSVTTGGYSPLHF.

The rearrangement joins TRBV13 to TRBJ2-4, with D unresolved. Germline V lookup: CDR1 PRHDT, CDR2 FYEKMQ (reference sequence). This CDR3 is 18 amino acids long. V was clipped by 0 bases and J by 1 base, with 16 bases between them. The CDR3 bases are TGTGCCAGCAGCTTAGGCGCTCTTATCGATTCCGCCAAAAACATTCAGTACTTC. Protein: CASSLGALIDSAKNIQYF.

The chain has TRBV6-1 and TRBJ2-5, with 10 nucleotides matching TRBD2. CDR1 is MNHNS and CDR2 is SASEGT in the germline V gene. Germline trimming cut 4 bases from V and 0 bases from J; bases unmatched to any gene: 2. The CDR3 runs 15 residues. The CDR3 DNA reads as TGTGCCAGCAGTGCGGGACTAGCGCACCAAGAGACCCAGTACTTC. Protein sequence: CASSAGLAHQETQYF.

The genes are TRBV12-3 or TRBV12-4 and TRBJ2-7, with a tentative D call TRBD1 (6 bases). This CDR3 contains 12 residues. V lost 6 bases to trimming and J lost 3 bases, with 9 bases between them. CDR3 DNA: TGTGCCAGCAGCGGACAGAACTACGAGCAGTACTTC. Protein: CASSGQNYEQYF.

This sequence joins TRBV4-1 and TRBJ2-2; TRBD1 matches 8 bases. Germline values: CDR1 MGHRA, CDR2 YSYEKL. V lost 4 bases to trimming and J lost 7 bases; unmatched junction nucleotides: 8. The CDR3 length is 15 residues. CDR3 nucleotide sequence: TGCGCCAGCAGCCGCAAGGACAGGGCAGGCGGGGAGCTGTTTTTT. Residues: CASSRKDRAGGELFF.

This chain links TRBV12-3 or TRBV12-4 with TRBJ2-7, with D possibly matching TRBD1 (6 bases). Trimming stripped 4 bases from V and 5 bases from J, with 15 bases between. CDR3 size: 14 residues. CDR3 coding DNA: TGTGCCAGCAGTTCTCGGACAGTTCGTCACGAGCAGTACTTC. Amino acid sequence: CASSSRTVRHEQYF.

This chain connects TRBV5-1 to TRBJ2-5; possible D gene TRBD2, 6 bases. The CDR3 sequence is 14 residues long. V was clipped by 6 bases and J by 2 bases, with 14 bases between them. Germline CDR1 SGHRS, CDR2 YFSETQ. Written as DNA, the CDR3 is TGCGCCAGCAAACTACTGGGGGGTCAAGAGACCCAGTACTTC. This sequence encodes CASKLLGGQETQYF.

The chain links TRBV7-9 to TRBJ2-1; D not resolved. Trimming took off 5 bases at V and 9 bases at J, with 14 bases between the two ends. The V gene's germline CDR1 is SEHNR and CDR2 FQNEAQ (reference sequence). This CDR3 is built from 13 residues. The CDR3 here is CASSPPDSLEQFF. The CDR3 region has the DNA TGTGCCAGCAGCCCCCCGGATAGTCTTGAGCAGTTCTTC. The full variable domain, rest sourced from reference TRBV7-9 and TRBJ2-1, is DTGVSQNPRHKITKRGQNVTFRCDPISEHNRLYWYRQTLGQGPEFLTYFQNEAQLEKSRLLSDRFSAERPKGSFSTLEIQRTEQGDSAMYLCASSPPDSLEQFFGPGTRLTVL.

On this clonotype itself: Just one base apart from a much larger clone, this may be a read error. J is TRBJ2-6 and V is TRBV4-3; the D gene is possibly TRBD1 (5 bases). Germline values: CDR1 LGHNA, CDR2 YSLEER. The CDR3 consists of 13 residues. The CDR3 loop is CASSQAGAYVLTF. DNA for the CDR3: TGCGCCAGCAGCCAAGCTGGGGCCTACGTCCTGACTTTC.

This clonotype was counted between two and nine times. The chain has TRBV28 and TRBJ2-3; possibly TRBD1 for D (6 bases). Trimming shortened V by 7 bases and J by 2 bases, and 10 bases separated the two germline ends. The CDR3 extends over 13 amino acids. Germline V gene sequence: CDR1 MDHEN, CDR2 SYDVKM. CDR3 protein: CASNQGLTDTQYF. The CDR3 DNA sequence: TGTGCCAGCAATCAGGGGCTCACAGATACGCAGTATTTT.

This clonotype was seen only a few times. The chain employs TRBV29-1 and TRBJ2-3; 8 positions agree with TRBD1. The V gene end was trimmed by 7 bases and the J gene end by 2 bases; junction bases not matched to a gene: 2. The CDR3 is 12 residues long. Germline CDR1 reads SQVTM; CDR2 reads ANQGSEA. The DNA for the CDR3 is TGCAGCGCCCAGGGGGCCACAGATACGCAGTATTTT. Amino acid sequence: CSAQGATDTQYF.

The genes are TRBV4-2 and TRBJ2-2, with 10 bases matching TRBD2. V was pared by 4 bases and J by 6 bases, with 20 bases of the junction left unmatched. The CDR3 spans 20 residues. Per germline, CDR1 LGHNA and CDR2 YNFKEQ. This chain's CDR3 is CASSPPRLAGRPTRAGELFF. In nucleotides, the CDR3 is TGTGCCAGCAGCCCACCCCGACTAGCGGGCAGACCTACCCGGGCCGGGGAGCTGTTTTTT.

This clonotype was seen a single time. The chain couples TRBV27 to TRBJ2-3; 7 bases match TRBD2. With 11 bases clipped from V and 12 bases from J, the junction kept 14 bases outside the gene matches. Germline CDR1 MNHEY, CDR2 SMNVEV (reference sequence). This CDR3 contains 12 residues. CDR3 bases: TGTGCCGCCGGCGGAGGGGCGGGGGTTCAGTATTTT. Residues: CAAGGGAGVQYF.

A single count supports this clonotype. The chain is built from TRBV5-1 and TRBJ2-3, with 7 bases that match TRBD2. The J segment lost 6 bases and the V segment lost 3 bases, leaving 13 bases of the junction unmatched. The CDR3 runs 16 residues. In germline, CDR1 is SGHRS, CDR2 YFSETQ. The CDR3 loop reads CASSSGGSRVTDTQYF. The DNA of the CDR3 is TGCGCCAGCAGCTCGGGCGGGAGCCGGGTAACGGATACGCAGTATTTT.

This rearrangement joins TRBV3-1 to TRBJ1-1; D gene ambiguous. V was shortened by 3 bases and J by 9 bases, with 11 bases between the two germline ends. This CDR3 is 12 amino acids long. Germline CDR1 LGHDT, CDR2 YNNKEL (reference sequence). The CDR3 loop reads CASSQSTVQAFF. The CDR3 DNA is TGTGCCAGCAGCCAGAGCACAGTTCAAGCTTTCTTT. The full variable domain, in which reference TRBV3-1 and TRBJ1-1 provide the parts outside the CDR3, is DTAVSQTPKYLVTQMGNDKSIKCEQNLGHDTMYWYKQDSKKFLKIMFSYNNKELIINETVPNRFSPKSPDKAHLNLHINSLELGDSAVYFCASSQSTVQAFFGQGTRLTVV.

CDR3 amino acids: CASSQAAGLEKLFF. In nucleotides, the CDR3 is TGTGCCAGCAGCCAGGCGGCCGGACTTGAAAAACTGTTTTTT. This rearrangement joins TRBV3-1 to TRBJ1-4; D unresolved. The CDR3 consists of 14 residues. From germline, CDR1 is LGHDT and CDR2 YNNKEL (reference sequence). Between the trimmed V and J ends, which lost 3 bases and 7 bases, there was a span of 12 bases.

CDR3 DNA sequence: TGTGCCAGCAGCCGCGGACTAGCGGGAGAGGATGAGCAGTTCTTC. Translated, it gives CASSRGLAGEDEQFF. The J gene is TRBJ2-1, the V gene TRBV11-2, with 13 bases that match TRBD2. Looked up from germline, CDR1 is SGHAT and CDR2 is FQNNGV. V was clipped by 5 bases and J by 8 bases; unmatched bases: 6. This CDR3 has 15 amino acids. The full variable domain, its missing parts supplied by reference TRBV11-2 and TRBJ2-1, is EAGVAQSPRYKIIEKRQSVAFWCNPISGHATLYWYQQILGQGPKLLIQFQNNGVVDDSQLPKDRFSAERLKGVDSTLKIQPAKLEDSAVYLCASSRGLAGEDEQFFGPGTRLTVL.

This chain links TRBV27 with TRBJ2-1; the match to TRBD2 covers 7 bases. CDR3 length equals 13 residues. The J segment lost 3 bases and the V segment lost 6 bases, leaving 2 bases of the junction unmatched. The germline V gene encodes CDR1 MNHEY and CDR2 SMNVEV (reference sequence). CDR3 nucleotide sequence: TGTGCCAGCAGCCGGGGGGACTACAATGAGCAGTTCTTC. This gives the protein CASSRGDYNEQFF.

There are a few counts of this clonotype. V usage is TRBV7-2 and J usage is TRBJ2-3; the match to TRBD2 covers 9 bases. This CDR3 contains 15 residues. Losses at the gene ends were 1 base for V and 5 bases for J; bases not matched to a gene: 4. CDR1 and CDR2 from the germline V gene are SGHTA and FQGNSA. CDR3: CASSLGGRAGDTQYF. In nucleotides, the CDR3 is TGTGCCAGCAGCTTAGGCGGGAGGGCCGGAGATACGCAGTATTTT.

The V and J genes are TRBV3-1 and TRBJ1-6; D might be TRBD1 (6 bases). V was shortened by 1 base and J by 10 bases, with 11 bases between the two germline ends. This CDR3 comprises 14 residues. Germline values: CDR1 LGHDT, CDR2 YNNKEL (reference sequence). The CDR3 sequence: CASSQVRGGSPLHF. CDR3 bases: TGTGCCAGCAGCCAAGTCAGGGGAGGATCACCCCTCCACTTT.

Only a few counts were recorded for this clonotype. CDR3 sequence: CSVGHYSYEQYF. As DNA, the CDR3 is TGCAGCGTTGGGCATTATTCCTACGAGCAGTACTTC. The rearrangement joins TRBV29-1 to TRBJ2-7; D unresolved. This CDR3 has 12 amino acids. V lost 4 bases and J 1 base, leaving 8 bases between the germline ends. The V gene's germline CDR1 is SQVTM and CDR2 ANQGSEA.

The V and J genes are TRBV11-2 and TRBJ2-6; 8 bases map to TRBD2. Germline-derived CDR1 and CDR2 are SGHAT and FQNNGV. Trimming took 5 bases from V and 0 from J; bases not matched to a gene: 9. CDR3 length equals 18 residues. The CDR3 nucleotides are TGTGCCAGCAGCACATTGCGTAGCGGGAACTCTGGGGCCAACGTCCTGACTTTC. It translates to CASSTLRSGNSGANVLTF.

V is TRBV5-6 and J is TRBJ1-5; D remains unclear. This CDR3 spans 16 amino acids. Trimming removed 0 bases at V and 3 bases at J, with 13 bases between. Per germline, CDR1 SGHDT and CDR2 YYEEEE. The chain's CDR3 is CASSLGGPAINQPQHF. CDR3 nucleotide sequence: TGTGCCAGCAGCTTGGGAGGCCCCGCAATCAATCAGCCCCAGCATTTT.

The rearrangement links TRBV6-2 or TRBV6-3 to TRBJ1-4; D unresolved. Germline V gene sequence: CDR1 MNHEY, CDR2 SVGEGT. The CDR3 is 15 residues long. Trimming took 8 bases from V and 2 from J, leaving 15 bases between them. The CDR3: CASSIFGVTNEKLFF. DNA for the CDR3: TGTGCCAGCTCGATCTTTGGAGTGACTAATGAAAAACTGTTTTTT.

This clonotype showed up many times. The chain employs TRBV2 and TRBJ2-7, with D hard to call. Between the trimmed V and J ends, which lost 4 bases and 2 bases, there was a span of 6 bases. The germline CDR1 and CDR2 sequences are SNHLY and FYNNEI. The CDR3 spans 12 residues. The CDR3 DNA reads TGTGCCAGCAGTGTATCAGCCTACGAGCAGTACTTC. As protein: CASSVSAYEQYF.

The chain combines TRBV29-1 with TRBJ1-5, with D perhaps TRBD1 (5 bases). This CDR3 region has 14 residues. The ends were cut back, 5 bases at V and 6 bases at J, with 17 bases in the middle. Per the germline V gene, CDR1 is SQVTM and CDR2 is ANQGSEA. The chain's CDR3 is CSVRQGGGSQPQHF. CDR3 bases: TGCAGCGTTCGTCAGGGAGGAGGCAGTCAGCCCCAGCATTTT.

This clonotype was seen more than once but under ten times. The chain combines TRBV7-9 with TRBJ2-5; 9 bases are a match to TRBD1. The CDR3 runs 16 residues. In germline, CDR1 is SEHNR, CDR2 FQNEAQ (reference sequence). Trimming took 1 base from V and 1 from J; bases not matched to a gene: 4. CDR3 sequence: CASSLGGTGSQETQYF. The CDR3 DNA is TGTGCCAGCAGCTTAGGAGGGACAGGGTCCCAAGAGACCCAGTACTTC.

This clonotype has just a few counts. The genes are TRBV7-8 and TRBJ2-4, with 9 bases that match TRBD1. Gene TRBJ2-7 matches the end of the DNA better, so the J call may be wrong. This CDR3 is 16 amino acids long. Per the germline V gene, CDR1 is SGHVS and CDR2 is FQNEAQ. CDR3 region: CASSSSRDRVTYEQYF. The CDR3 nucleotides are TGTGCCAGCAGCTCAAGCAGGGACAGGGTAACTTACGAGCAGTACTTC.